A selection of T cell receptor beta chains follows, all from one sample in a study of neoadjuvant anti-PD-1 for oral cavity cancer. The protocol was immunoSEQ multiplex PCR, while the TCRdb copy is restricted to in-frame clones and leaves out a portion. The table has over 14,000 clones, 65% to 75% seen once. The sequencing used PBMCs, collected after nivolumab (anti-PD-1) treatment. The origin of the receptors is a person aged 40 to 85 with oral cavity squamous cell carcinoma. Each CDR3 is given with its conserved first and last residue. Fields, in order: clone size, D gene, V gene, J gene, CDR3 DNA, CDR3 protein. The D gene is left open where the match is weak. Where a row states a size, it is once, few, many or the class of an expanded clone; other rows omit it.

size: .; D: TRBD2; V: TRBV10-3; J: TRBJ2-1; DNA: TGTGCCATCAGTGAGTCCGGTAGCGGGGGAGGATCCTACAATGAGCAGTTCTTC; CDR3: CAISESGSGGGSYNEQFF
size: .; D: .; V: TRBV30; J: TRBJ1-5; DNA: TGTGCCTGGAGTGTATCGGGCAATCAGCCCCAGCATTTT; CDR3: CAWSVSGNQPQHF
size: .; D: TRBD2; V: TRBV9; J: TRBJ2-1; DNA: TGTGCCAGCAGCCCCCTTGACGGGGGGGCTTACAATGAGCAGTTCTTC; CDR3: CASSPLDGGAYNEQFF
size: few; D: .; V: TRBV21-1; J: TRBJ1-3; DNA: TGTGCCAGCATCTGTGTTCAGCGAAACACCATATATTTT; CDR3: CASICVQRNTIYF
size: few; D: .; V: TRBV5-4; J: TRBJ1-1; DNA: TGTGCCAGCAGCTTGGCGGCAGGGATGAACACTGAAGCTTTCTTT; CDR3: CASSLAAGMNTEAFF
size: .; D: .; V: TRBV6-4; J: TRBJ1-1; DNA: TGTGCCAGCAGCTCATCCTATAACACTGAAGCTTTCTTT; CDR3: CASSSSYNTEAFF
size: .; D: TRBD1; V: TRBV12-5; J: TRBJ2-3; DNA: TGTGCTAGTGGTTTGGGACAGGGAACCACAGATACGCAGTATTTT; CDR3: CASGLGQGTTDTQYF
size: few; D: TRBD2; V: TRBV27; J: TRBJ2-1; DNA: TGTGCCAGCAGGTCCGGGACTAGCGGGAACAATGAGCAGTTCTTC; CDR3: CASRSGTSGNNEQFF
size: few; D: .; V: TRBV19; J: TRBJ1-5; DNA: TGTGCCAGTAGTATAGAATGGGGGCCCAATCAGCCCCAGCATTTT; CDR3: CASSIEWGPNQPQHF
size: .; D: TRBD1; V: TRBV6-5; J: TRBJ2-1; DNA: TGTGCCGCAGGGGACAGGACGGTGAATGAGCAGTTCTTC; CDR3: CAAGDRTVNEQFF
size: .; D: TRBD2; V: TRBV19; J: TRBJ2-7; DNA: TGTGCCAGTAGTTCCATCCTCCCAGCGGGGACGGGGGAGCAGTACTTC; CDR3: CASSSILPAGTGEQYF
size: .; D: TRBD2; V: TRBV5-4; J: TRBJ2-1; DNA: TGTGCCAGCAGCCCCACCGGGACTAGCGGCTCGAATGAGCAGTTCTTC; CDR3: CASSPTGTSGSNEQFF
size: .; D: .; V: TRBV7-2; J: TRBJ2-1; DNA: TGTGCCAGCAGCGCCAGGGCCGGGACTTTCTACAATGAGCAGTTCTTC; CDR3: CASSARAGTFYNEQFF
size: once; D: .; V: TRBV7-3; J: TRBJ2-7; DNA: TGTGCCAGCAGCTTAAGACAGGAGGGGCACGAGCAGTACTTC; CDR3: CASSLRQEGHEQYF
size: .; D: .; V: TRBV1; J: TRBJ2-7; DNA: TGCACCAGCAGCCAGGGTACAGGGGGGCCTAACTACGAGCAGTACTTC; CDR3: CTSSQGTGGPNYEQYF
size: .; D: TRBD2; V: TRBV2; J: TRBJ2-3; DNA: TGTGCCAGCAGTGGGGCCAGCGGGAGAACAGATACGCAGTATTTT; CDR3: CASSGASGRTDTQYF
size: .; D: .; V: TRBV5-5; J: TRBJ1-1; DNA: TGTGCCAGCAGCTTGGGGCGGGGGGCAGGAGTGTTAAACACTGAAGCTTTCTTT; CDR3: CASSLGRGAGVLNTEAFF
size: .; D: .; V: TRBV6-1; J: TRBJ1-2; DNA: TGTGCCAGCAGTGAACAGAACTATGGCTACACCTTC; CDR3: CASSEQNYGYTF
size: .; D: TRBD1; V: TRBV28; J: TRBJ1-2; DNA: TGTGCCAGCAGTCCCCACGCCCCTACAGGGGACTATGGCTACACCTTC; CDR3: CASSPHAPTGDYGYTF
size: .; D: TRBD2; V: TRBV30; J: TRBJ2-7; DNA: TGTGCCTGGAGCGACGGACTAGCGAACTACGAGCAGTACTTC; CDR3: CAWSDGLANYEQYF
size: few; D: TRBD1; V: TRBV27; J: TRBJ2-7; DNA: TGTGCCAGCAGTTTAGGACAGGGAGTGTACGAGCAGTACTTC; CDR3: CASSLGQGVYEQYF
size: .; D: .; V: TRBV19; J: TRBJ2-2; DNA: TGTGCCAGTAGCCCAATAGGACAATCGAACACCGGGGGGCTGTTTTTT; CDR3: CASSPIGQSNTGGLFF
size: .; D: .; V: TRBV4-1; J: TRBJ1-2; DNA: TGCGCCAGCAGCCAAGTCTTGAGAGGGGGCTACACCTTC; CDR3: CASSQVLRGGYTF
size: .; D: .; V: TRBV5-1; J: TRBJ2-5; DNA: TGCGCCAGCAGCTTGGGGATGACTAGCCAAGAGACCCAGTACTTC; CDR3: CASSLGMTSQETQYF
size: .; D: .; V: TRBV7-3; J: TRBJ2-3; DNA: TGTGCCAGCAGCCCAGGGGGAGGGCCGACAGATACGCAGTATTTT; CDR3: CASSPGGGPTDTQYF
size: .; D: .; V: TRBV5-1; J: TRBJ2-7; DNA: TGCGCCAGCAGCTTGGCAGGGGTCGACGAGCAGTACTTC; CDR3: CASSLAGVDEQYF
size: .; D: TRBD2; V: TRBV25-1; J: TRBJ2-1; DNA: TGTGCCAGCAGTGCCCTTAGCGGGAGCTCCTACAATGAGCAGTTCTTC; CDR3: CASSALSGSSYNEQFF
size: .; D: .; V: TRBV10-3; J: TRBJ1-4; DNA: TGTGCCATCAGTGAGTCGACAGCAACTAATGAAAAACTGTTTTTT; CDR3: CAISESTATNEKLFF
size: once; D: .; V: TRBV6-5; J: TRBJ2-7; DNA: TGTGCCAGCAGTTACTACCAGAGAACCGAGCAGTACTTC; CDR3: CASSYYQRTEQYF
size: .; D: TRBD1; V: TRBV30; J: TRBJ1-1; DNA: TGTGCCTGGAGTAGGATTAAGGGAACAGGGGGCAATGAAGCTTTCTTT; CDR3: CAWSRIKGTGGNEAFF
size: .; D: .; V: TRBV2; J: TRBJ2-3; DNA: TGTGCCAGCAGGCAGATAGGGGATACGCAGTATTTT; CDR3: CASRQIGDTQYF
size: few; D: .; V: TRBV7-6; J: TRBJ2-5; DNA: TGTGCCAGCAGCTTAGCCAAGGAGACCCAGTACTTC; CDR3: CASSLAKETQYF
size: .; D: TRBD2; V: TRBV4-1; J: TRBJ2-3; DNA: TGCGCCAGCAGCCAAGGACTAGCGGGAGGATATACGCAGTATTTT; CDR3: CASSQGLAGGYTQYF
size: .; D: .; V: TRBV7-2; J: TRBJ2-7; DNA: TGTGCCAGCAGCTCCTTCGTGGGCTCTTACGAGCAGTACTTC; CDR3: CASSSFVGSYEQYF
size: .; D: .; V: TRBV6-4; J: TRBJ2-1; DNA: TGTGCCAGCAGTGTCGGCCTCAGCTCCTACAATGAGCAGTTCTTC; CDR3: CASSVGLSSYNEQFF
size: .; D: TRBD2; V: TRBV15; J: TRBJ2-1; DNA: TGTGCCACCAGCAGAGCGGGAGGGCCGGGGAGCAATGAGCAGTTCTTC; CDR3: CATSRAGGPGSNEQFF
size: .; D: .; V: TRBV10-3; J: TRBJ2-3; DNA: TGTGCCATCAGTGAGTGGGAGCAAGCAGATACGCAGTATTTT; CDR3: CAISEWEQADTQYF
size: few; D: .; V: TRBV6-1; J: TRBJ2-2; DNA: TGTGCCAGCAAGTACTATAACACCGGGGAGCTGTTTTTT; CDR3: CASKYYNTGELFF
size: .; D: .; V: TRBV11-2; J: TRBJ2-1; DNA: TGTGCCAGCAGCTCCCAACGTAATGAGCAGTTCTTC; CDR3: CASSSQRNEQFF
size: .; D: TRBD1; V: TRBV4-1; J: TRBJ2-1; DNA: TGCGCCAGCAGCCAAGTCCCCCCGGACAGGGGGTCAAATGAGCAGTTCTTC; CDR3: CASSQVPPDRGSNEQFF
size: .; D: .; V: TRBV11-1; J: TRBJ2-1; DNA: TGTGCCAGCAGCTTGGCAGCATACAATGAGCAGTTCTTC; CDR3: CASSLAAYNEQFF
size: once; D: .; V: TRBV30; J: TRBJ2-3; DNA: TGTGCCTGGAGGTGGGGTCCCCTCACAGATACGCAGTATTTT; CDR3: CAWRWGPLTDTQYF
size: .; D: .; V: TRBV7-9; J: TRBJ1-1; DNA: TGTGCCAGCAGCTTATTGGGGGTCACTGAAGCTTTCTTT; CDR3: CASSLLGVTEAFF
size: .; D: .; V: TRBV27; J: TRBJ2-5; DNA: TGTGCCAGCAGTTTACTCGAGGAAGGGACCCAGTACTTC; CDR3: CASSLLEEGTQYF
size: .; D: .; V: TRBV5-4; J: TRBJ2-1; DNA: TGTGCCAGCAGCTTGGGTGGCGGGTTCTCCTACAATGAGCAGTTCTTC; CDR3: CASSLGGGFSYNEQFF
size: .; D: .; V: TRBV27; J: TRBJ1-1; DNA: TGTGCCAGCGGGTCTGGACCCAGGCACACTGAAGCTTTCTTT; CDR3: CASGSGPRHTEAFF
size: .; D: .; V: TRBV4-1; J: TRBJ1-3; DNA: TGCGCCAGCAGACAGGAGAATGGAAACACCATATATTTT; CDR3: CASRQENGNTIYF
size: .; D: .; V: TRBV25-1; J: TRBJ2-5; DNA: TGTGCCAGCAGTTCACTAGAAACGGGCCAAGAGACCCAGTACTTC; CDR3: CASSSLETGQETQYF
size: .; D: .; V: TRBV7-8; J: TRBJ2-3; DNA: TGTGCCAGCAGCCTTAGGCGGGAATTCAGAGATACGCAGTATTTT; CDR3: CASSLRREFRDTQYF
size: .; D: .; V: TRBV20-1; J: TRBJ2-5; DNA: TGCAGTGCTAGAACGATGGAGACCCAGTACTTC; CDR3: CSARTMETQYF
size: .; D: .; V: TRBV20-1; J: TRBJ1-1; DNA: TGCAGTGCTAGACAGGCTGGTGAAGCTTTCTTT; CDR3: CSARQAGEAFF
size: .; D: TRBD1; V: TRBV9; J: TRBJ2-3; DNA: TGTGCCAGCAGCCCAGGGACAGGGGGCACAGATACGCAGTATTTT; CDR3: CASSPGTGGTDTQYF
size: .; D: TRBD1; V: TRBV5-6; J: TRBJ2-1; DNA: TGTGCCAGCAATACCGGGACAGGGCGTCACCTGGGGTACAATGAGCAGTTCTTC; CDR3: CASNTGTGRHLGYNEQFF
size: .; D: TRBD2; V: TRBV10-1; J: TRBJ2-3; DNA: TGCGCCAGCAGTGAGTCCGGGACTAGCGGCACAGATACGCAGTATTTT; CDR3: CASSESGTSGTDTQYF
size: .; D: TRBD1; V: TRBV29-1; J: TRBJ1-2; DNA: TGCAGCGTTGGAACAGGGGGCTGGGGCTACACCTTC; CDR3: CSVGTGGWGYTF
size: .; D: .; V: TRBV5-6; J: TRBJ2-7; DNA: TGTGCCAGCAGCGGTGGCCCCGGGACTGCCTACGAGCAGTACTTC; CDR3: CASSGGPGTAYEQYF
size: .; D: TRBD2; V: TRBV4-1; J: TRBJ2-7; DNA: TGCGCCAGCAGCCCTACGGGACTAGCGGGAGTCGAGCAGTACTTC; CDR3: CASSPTGLAGVEQYF
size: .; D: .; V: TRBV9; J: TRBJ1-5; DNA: TGTGCCAGCAGCGTAGGTGATAGCAATCAGCCCCAGCATTTT; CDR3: CASSVGDSNQPQHF
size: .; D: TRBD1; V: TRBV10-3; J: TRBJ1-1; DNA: TGTGCCACCACAGGGGGCGTTGAAGCTTTCTTT; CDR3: CATTGGVEAFF